These 12 T cell receptor beta chains originate from one sample sequenced in a study of cytomegalovirus exposure and HLA in healthy donors. PCR used 60 Vbeta primers and 13 Jbeta primers. TCRdb's copy holds only in-frame clones and misses some; the assay was immunoSEQ multiplex PCR. The sample yields around 160,000 clones, around 84% seen once. The sequenced material came from PBMCs. These receptors were taken from a man aged 35 to 55 in good health and CMV-seropositive.

The J gene is TRBJ2-2, the V gene TRBV6-5; D remains unclear. The CDR3 contains 15 residues. The V gene's germline CDR1 is MNHEY and CDR2 SVGAGI. Trimming pared 6 bases from V and 2 bases from J, leaving 13 bases between. CDR3: CASRSSRPNTGELFF. The CDR3 region has the DNA TGTGCCAGCAGGTCCTCGAGGCCTAACACCGGGGAGCTGTTTTTT.

This sequence joins TRBV9 and TRBJ2-5; a possible D gene is TRBD2 (6 bases). Germline V gene lookup returns CDR1 SGDLS and CDR2 YYNGEE. Trimming took off 1 base at V and 1 base at J, with 11 bases between the two ends. The CDR3 contains 15 residues. CDR3 nucleotides: TGTGCCAGCAGCGTAATTGGTAGCGGCCAAGAGACCCAGTACTTC. Residues: CASSVIGSGQETQYF.

This chain uses TRBV27 with TRBJ2-3; 8 bases align to TRBD1. The germline V gene encodes CDR1 MNHEY and CDR2 SMNVEV (reference sequence). V lost 5 bases, J lost 0 bases, and 4 bases stayed unmatched. The CDR3 is 15 residues long. In nucleotides, the CDR3 is TGTGCCAGCAGTCCGTGGACAGGGAGCACAGATACGCAGTATTTT. It codes for CASSPWTGSTDTQYF.

The CDR3 here is CASSYSSAPGGYEQYF. As DNA, the CDR3 is TGTGCCAGCAGTTACAGTAGCGCCCCAGGAGGTTACGAGCAGTACTTC. The chain joins TRBV6-5 to TRBJ2-7, with D perhaps TRBD2 (5 bases). CDR1 MNHEY and CDR2 SVGAGI come from the germline V gene. The CDR3 sequence is 16 residues long. Deletions cut 2 bases from V and 4 bases from J, with 18 bases between.

The chain employs TRBV11-2 and TRBJ2-1; 7 bases are shared with TRBD1. The CDR3 has 19 residues. Germline V gene sequence: CDR1 SGHAT, CDR2 FQNNGV. Losses at the gene ends were 4 bases for V and 0 bases for J; bases not matched to a gene: 15. The CDR3 DNA follows: TGTGCCAGCAGCTCACCCCCAGGGGGTCCCCAAAGCTCCTACAATGAGCAGTTCTTC. This encodes CASSSPPGGPQSSYNEQFF.

This CDR3 reads CASSTGQGGIDEQFF. The CDR3 nucleotides read TGCGCCAGCAGCACGGGACAGGGGGGGATCGATGAGCAGTTCTTC. The genes are TRBV5-1 and TRBJ2-1, with 11 bases that match TRBD1. Germline V gene sequence: CDR1 SGHRS, CDR2 YFSETQ. This CDR3 is built from 15 residues. V trimming: 4 bases; J trimming: 8 bases; junction bases outside the gene matches: 8.

The chain carries TRBV7-9 and TRBJ2-5; D may be TRBD2 (6 bases). This CDR3 is built from 18 residues. V lost 1 base and J 2 bases, leaving 20 bases between the germline ends. Germline loops: CDR1 SEHNR, CDR2 FQNEAQ (reference sequence). CDR3 sequence: CASSLGTTTSHLQETQYF. The CDR3 DNA sequence: TGTGCCAGCAGCTTAGGGACTACCACTTCCCACCTACAAGAGACCCAGTACTTC.

This chain uses TRBV7-2 with TRBJ2-1; no reliable D call. V gave up 6 bases and J gave up 3 bases, with 18 bases separating them. Germline CDR1 reads SGHTA; CDR2 reads FQGNSA. This CDR3 has 16 residues. The CDR3 region is CASRPDVASDYNEQFF. The CDR3 nucleotides are TGTGCCAGCAGACCTGATGTAGCCTCGGACTACAATGAGCAGTTCTTC.

The chain links TRBV18 to TRBJ2-5; perhaps TRBD1 as D (6 bases). This CDR3 has 15 amino acids. V was pared by 3 bases and J by 1 base, with 12 bases between. Germline-derived CDR1 and CDR2 are KGHSH and LQKENI. The CDR3, as DNA: TGTGCCAGCTCACCCCCCGGGACACCCCAAGAGACCCAGTACTTC. It yields the protein CASSPPGTPQETQYF. The variable domain in full, with the rest retrieved from reference TRBV18 and TRBJ2-5, is NAGVMQNPRHLVRRRGQEARLRCSPMKGHSHVYWYRQLPEEGLKFMVYLQKENIIDESGMPKERFSAEFPKEGPSILRIQQVVRGDSAAYFCASSPPGTPQETQYFGPGTRLLVL.

This CDR3 is CASSQEIAGGWRTDTQYF. CDR3 nucleotides: TGCGCCAGCAGCCAAGAGATAGCGGGTGGTTGGCGGACAGATACGCAGTATTTT. The chain carries TRBV4-3 and TRBJ2-3; TRBD2 agrees at 7 bases. The germline V gene encodes CDR1 LGHNA and CDR2 YSLEER. The CDR3 sequence is 18 residues long. V was clipped by 0 bases and J by 3 bases; unmatched bases: 12.

The chain has TRBV18 and TRBJ1-4; weak D call: TRBD1 (5 bases). The ends were cut back, 3 bases at V and 3 bases at J, with 11 bases in the middle. This CDR3 contains 15 residues. The germline V gene has CDR1 KGHSH and CDR2 LQKENI. The CDR3: CASSPTTGANEKLFF. The CDR3 region has the DNA TGTGCCAGCTCACCGACGACGGGGGCTAATGAAAAACTGTTTTTT.

This clone was observed a handful of times. The chain employs TRBV7-9 and TRBJ2-6, with 7 bases aligning to TRBD1. Trimming removed 5 bases from V and 3 bases from J; junction bases left unmatched: 4. This CDR3 is 15 amino acids long. CDR1 is SEHNR, CDR2 FQNEAQ, per germline (reference sequence). The CDR3 sequence is CASSTYRGGANVLTF. The CDR3 DNA reads as TGTGCCAGCAGCACGTACAGGGGTGGGGCCAACGTCCTGACTTTC.